This TCR beta chain was found in a study of blood T cells in healthy people across ages. Study results and limitations: As naive T cell percentage varied, TCR beta diversity correlated strongly with it.

Remarks on this clonotype: Its antigen is currently unknown.

Then a second PCR, running about 6 to 11 cycles, was carried out with a sample-barcoded 5' primer and a J-beta primer mix. Individual samples furnished no less than 3 million CDR3-containing paired-end reads apiece. TCRdb re-derived calls from the 5' RACE reads in MiXCR, one entry per CDR3 protein. The sample records 900,000 to 950,000 distinct CDR3 sequences, 29% being singletons. These data also formed part of another study, on T cells of mothers and their children. That report adds: Whether related or unrelated, pairs show similar shaping of TCR recombination output by thymic selection. When mothers and children were related, their normalized repertoire overlap, which was always slightly higher, did not differ significantly from that of unrelated pairs.

This receptor was identified in a middle-aged woman in good health. The sequencing sample was made of blood.

Written as DNA, the CDR3 is TGCGCCAGCAGCTTGGGTGGAGATCCTAACTATGGCTACACCTTC. Encoded protein: CASSLGGDPNYGYTF. The chain joins TRBV5-1 to TRBJ1-2; D remains unclear. CDR1 SGHRS and CDR2 YFSETQ come from the germline V gene. V lost 0 bases, J lost 0 bases, and 9 bases lay in between. The length of the CDR3 is 15 residues.